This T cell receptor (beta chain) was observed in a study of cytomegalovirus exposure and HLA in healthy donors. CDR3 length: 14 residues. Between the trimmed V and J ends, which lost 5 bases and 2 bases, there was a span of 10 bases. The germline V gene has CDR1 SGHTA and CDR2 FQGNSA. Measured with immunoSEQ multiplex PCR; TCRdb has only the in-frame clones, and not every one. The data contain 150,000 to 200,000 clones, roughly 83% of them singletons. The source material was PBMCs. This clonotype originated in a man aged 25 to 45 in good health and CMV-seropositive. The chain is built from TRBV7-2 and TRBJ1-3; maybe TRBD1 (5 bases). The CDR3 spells CASSPGSTGNTIYF. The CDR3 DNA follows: TGTGCCAGCAGCCCAGGGTCAACTGGAAACACCATATATTTT. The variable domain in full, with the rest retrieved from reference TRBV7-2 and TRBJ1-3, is GAGVSQSPSNKVTEKGKDVELRCDPISGHTALYWYRQSLGQGLEFLIYFQGNSAPDKSGLPSDRFSAERTGGSVSTLTIQRTQQEDSAVYLCASSPGSTGNTIYFGEGSWLTVV.